This T cell receptor (beta chain) was recovered during a study of shared clonotypes between healthy human individuals. Nashville, Tennessee was home to all donors, each a Caucasian adult. CDR1 is SGHDT, CDR2 YYEEEE, per germline. J gave up 4 bases and V 0 bases, and 1 base lay outside the gene matches. The CDR3 length is 16 residues. Authors' methods: Quality scores were absent from the junction-only immunoSEQ sequences, so filtering differed. Here immunoSEQ multiplex PCR was the method, and the copy in TCRdb shows in-frame clones only, minus some. The V and J calls and clone size are taken from that table; D and trimming were inferred from the DNA. Of 1 million to 1.3 million clones listed, approximately 80% are singletons.

The sequence was obtained from a man between 18 and 29 years old in good health. Some clones in this sample may be carry-over from other donors' samples. The V call is TRBV5-6, the J call TRBJ2-3; TRBD2 matches at 14 bases. The specimen was memory CD4+ T cells from PBMCs. Subset meaning: CD45RA-negative fraction. The CDR3 sequence is CASSLGGLAGADTQYF. For the CDR3, the DNA is TGTGCCAGCAGCTTGGGGGGACTAGCGGGAGCAGATACGCAGTATTTT.